This T cell receptor (beta chain) was identified during a study of blood T cell repertoires in COVID-19. Study background: Samples taken during acute and convalescent COVID-19 were collected in the United States, Italy and Spain. From T cells, B-cell-depleted T cells, or PBMCs came the material, which was cDNA or gDNA.

Germline V gene sequence: CDR1 LGHNA, CDR2 YNFKEQ. The CDR3 consists of 16 residues. J lost 5 bases, V lost 3 bases, and 8 bases had no gene match. Method: immunoSEQ multiplex PCR; TCRdb's copy keeps in-frame clones and lacks some. The profile shows 150,000 to 200,000 clones, roughly 80% of them singletons. V gene TRBV4-2 combines with J gene TRBJ2-1; 9 nucleotides line up with TRBD2. The receptor was derived from a woman in her thirties with acute or convalescent COVID-19. Sequencing was carried out using peripheral blood. CDR3: CASSQTSAGGDNEQFF. The CDR3 region has the DNA TGTGCCAGCAGCCAGACGTCCGCGGGGGGGGACAATGAGCAGTTCTTC.